Presented here are 9 T cell receptor beta chains from one specimen sequenced in a study of blood T cell repertoires in COVID-19. Here immunoSEQ multiplex PCR was the method, and the copy in TCRdb shows in-frame clones only, minus some. Of 110,000 or so clones in the sample, roughly nine tenths were seen once. The sequenced material came from peripheral blood. These receptors were collected from a man between 65 and 79 years old who had recovered from COVID-19.

The gene calls are TRBV7-3 and TRBJ2-1; the match to TRBD2 covers 8 bases. CDR1 is SGHTA, CDR2 FQGTGA, per germline. The V and J ends lost 8 bases and 0 bases, in that order; junction bases with no gene match: 6. The CDR3 is 15 amino acids. The chain's CDR3 is CASGLAGGSYNEQFF. CDR3 nucleotide sequence: TGTGCCAGCGGACTAGCTGGGGGCTCCTACAATGAGCAGTTCTTC.

The chain is built from TRBV6-5 and TRBJ1-5, with unresolved D. V lost 0 bases and J 2 bases, leaving 8 bases between the germline ends. The CDR3 runs to 15 residues. Germline V CDR1 and CDR2: MNHEY, SVGAGI. In nucleotides, the CDR3 is TGTGCCAGCAGTTACTCGCGGGCGGGCAATCAGCCCCAGCATTTT. Translated: CASSYSRAGNQPQHF.

This clone appeared once. The chain has TRBV6-5 and TRBJ1-6; possible D gene TRBD1, 6 bases. CDR1 MNHEY and CDR2 SVGAGI come from the germline V gene. CDR3 size: 14 residues. V was cut by 6 bases and J by 6 bases, with 12 bases left in between. CDR3 loop: CASSPGASNSPLHF. CDR3 bases: TGTGCCAGCAGCCCAGGGGCTTCTAATTCACCCCTCCACTTT.

This chain joins TRBV27 and TRBJ1-6; no definite D call. Germline lookup yields CDR1 MNHEY and CDR2 SMNVEV (reference sequence). The V end was cut by 2 bases, the J end by 8 bases, with 13 bases between. CDR3 length: 15 residues. The DNA for the CDR3 is TGTGCCAGCAGTTTACTGGCTCGAGGCGATTCACCCCTCCACTTT. This encodes CASSLLARGDSPLHF.

J is TRBJ2-1 and V is TRBV21-1; the table assigns TRBD2, which was not confirmed against the DNA. TRBV21-1 is flagged as a pseudogene. The CDR3 runs 16 residues. The CDR3 DNA follows: TGTGCCAGCACCAGGAGTCGGGGAACCTCCTACAATGAGCAGTTCTTC. As protein: CASTRSRGTSYNEQFF.

The J gene is TRBJ2-7, the V gene TRBV7-8, with no clear D. V was clipped by 1 base and J by 3 bases, with 7 bases between them. This CDR3 region has 13 residues. CDR1 and CDR2 (germline): SGHVS, FQNEAQ. CDR3 DNA sequence: TGTGCCAGCAGCTTAGACAGAGTCTACGAGCAGTACTTC. Its translation is CASSLDRVYEQYF.

This sequence joins TRBV4-1 and TRBJ2-7, with D maybe TRBD2 (6 bases). The CDR3 covers 17 residues. CDR1 and CDR2 from the germline V gene are MGHRA and YSYEKL. With 0 bases removed from V and 2 bases from J, the gap between germline ends came to 17 bases. The CDR3 coding sequence is TGCGCCAGCAGCCAAGAAGCCGGACGGGGGATGGCCTACGAGCAGTACTTC. This codes for CASSQEAGRGMAYEQYF.

The chain combines TRBV5-1 with TRBJ2-3, with D maybe TRBD1 (6 bases). V was clipped by 2 bases and J by 2 bases, with 9 bases between them. The germline V gene has CDR1 SGHRS and CDR2 YFSETQ. This CDR3 has 14 amino acids. The CDR3 bases are TGCGCCAGCAGCTTTGGGGACATCACAGATACGCAGTATTTT. It translates to CASSFGDITDTQYF.

The rearrangement links TRBV15 to TRBJ1-1, with D unresolved. V lost 0 bases to trimming and J lost 1 base, with 3 bases between them. Per germline, CDR1 LNHNV and CDR2 YYDKDF (reference sequence). This CDR3 spans 13 amino acids. The CDR3 region has the DNA TGTGCCACCAGCAGAGATCGGAACACTGAAGCTTTCTTT. Translated: CATSRDRNTEAFF.